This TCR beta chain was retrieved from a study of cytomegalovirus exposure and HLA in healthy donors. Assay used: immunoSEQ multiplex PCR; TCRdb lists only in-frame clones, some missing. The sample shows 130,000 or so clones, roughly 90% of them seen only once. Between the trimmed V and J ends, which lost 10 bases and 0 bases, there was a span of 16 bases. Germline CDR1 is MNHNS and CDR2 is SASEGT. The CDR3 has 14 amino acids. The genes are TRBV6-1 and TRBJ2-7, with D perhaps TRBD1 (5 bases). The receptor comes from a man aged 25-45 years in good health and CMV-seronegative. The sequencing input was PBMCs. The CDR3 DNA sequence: TGTGCCACAACACAGGTACCCAGCTCCTACGAGCAGTACTTC. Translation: CATTQVPSSYEQYF.